This passage covers 7 T cell receptor beta chains from one sample sequenced in a study of cytomegalovirus exposure and HLA in healthy donors. PCR employed 60 Vbeta and 13 Jbeta primers. Using immunoSEQ multiplex PCR, the repertoire was profiled, and TCRdb retains in-frame clones only, with some absent. The sample shows some 180,000 clones, 80% of them seen only once. The sequenced sample was PBMCs. Receptors originate from a woman aged 30 to 39 in good health and CMV-seronegative.

In its sample, this clone was seen a few times. The gene calls are TRBV19 and TRBJ2-2; D perhaps matches TRBD2 (6 bases). The CDR3 consists of 15 residues. Germline values: CDR1 LNHDA, CDR2 SQIVND (reference sequence). The CDR3 coding sequence is TGTGCACCAAGAAAGGGCCGGAGGGGCACCGGGGAGCTGTTTTTT. Encoded protein: CAPRKGRRGTGELFF.

The chain recombines TRBV6-5 with TRBJ1-2; D uncertain. Germline lookup yields CDR1 MNHEY and CDR2 SVGAGI. The CDR3 spans 12 residues. Trimming shortened V by 0 bases and J by 7 bases, and 6 bases separated the two germline ends. CDR3 in DNA: TGTGCCAGCAGTTACTCCTCGGGTGGCTACACCTTC. Amino acid sequence: CASSYSSGGYTF.

The rearrangement uses TRBV21-1 and TRBJ2-7; the D call in the table, TRBD1, was not verified against the DNA. TRBV21-1 is described as a pseudogene. This CDR3 contains 14 residues. For the CDR3, the DNA is TGTGCCTTTTCTCTGGGGCCGACAGAAGACGAGCAGTACTTC. Encoded protein: CAFSLGPTEDEQYF.

Details on this clone: The sample holds other DNA sequences that translate to the same CDR3. The rearrangement joins TRBV11-2 to TRBJ2-3, with D perhaps matching TRBD2 (5 bases). The germline V gene has CDR1 SGHAT and CDR2 FQNNGV. V lost 2 bases and J lost 3, with 9 bases in between. CDR3 length: 14 residues. DNA for the CDR3: TGTGCCAGCAGCTTAACCCGCGGGACAGATACGCAGTATTTT. Translation: CASSLTRGTDTQYF.

The rearrangement uses TRBV4-1 and TRBJ2-7, with a possible D match to TRBD1 (5 bases). V was pared by 3 bases and J by 2 bases, with 20 bases between. The CDR3 has 17 amino acids. CDR1 is MGHRA, CDR2 YSYEKL, per germline. This chain's CDR3 is CASSHDLNPTATYEQYF. The CDR3 nucleotides are TGCGCCAGCAGCCACGACCTAAATCCGACAGCAACCTACGAGCAGTACTTC.

For this clone: Other DNA sequences in the sample encode the same CDR3. This chain uses TRBV5-1 with TRBJ1-1, with D perhaps TRBD1 (5 bases). Between the trimmed V and J ends, which lost 2 bases and 2 bases, there was a span of 10 bases. This CDR3 is 14 amino acids long. CDR1 SGHRS and CDR2 YFSETQ come from the germline V gene. Here the CDR3 DNA reads TGCGCCAGCAGCTTTGGGACTCTTAACACTGAAGCTTTCTTT. This sequence encodes CASSFGTLNTEAFF.

CDR3 protein: CASSEMTDGELFF. DNA of the CDR3: TGTGCCAGCAGTGAAATGACTGACGGGGAGCTGTTTTTT. The rearrangement joins TRBV25-1 to TRBJ2-2; D is uncertain. V shed 2 bases and J shed 7 bases, with 8 bases lying between them. This CDR3 has 13 amino acids. Germline V gives CDR1 MGHDK, CDR2 SYGVNS.